Listed below are T cell receptor beta chains from one sample, sequenced in a study of neurological immune-mediated disorders. From the 5' RACE reads, TCRdb called clonotypes with MiXCR, one entry per CDR3 protein. Here the sample spans tens of thousands of distinct CDR3 sequences, approximately 12% being singletons. Sequenced input: PBMCs. The receptors were sampled from a man in his fifties or sixties in good health. Both conserved end residues are part of each CDR3. A D gene is named only where the DNA matches it firmly. Clone size, where shown, is once, few, many, or a class for clones that have expanded.

v_call,cdr3_length,clone_size,j_call,d_call,cdr3_nt,cdr3_aa
TRBV20-1,15,many,TRBJ2-7,TRBD2,TGCAGTGCTCCTTCATATAGCGGGCTAGCCTACGAGCAGTACTTC,CSAPSYSGLAYEQYF
TRBV2,12,many,TRBJ1-1,-,TGTGCCAGCGGTGAAACACACACTGAAGCTTTCTTT,CASGETHTEAFF
TRBV6-6,18,many,TRBJ2-1,TRBD2,TGTGCCAGCAGTGGACGGGCGGGAGCCCCGGGGTCCTACAATGAGCAGTTCTTC,CASSGRAGAPGSYNEQFF
TRBV5-5,14,many,TRBJ1-1,-,TGTGCCAGCAGCTTGGCCTGGGGGAACACTGAAGCTTTCTTT,CASSLAWGNTEAFF
TRBV28,12,once,TRBJ1-1,-,TGTGCCAGCAGTTTTCTTCTAAGGGAGGCTTTCTTT,CASSFLLREAFF
TRBV15,17,many,TRBJ2-3,TRBD2,TGTGCCACCAGGTTGGGACTAGCGCCGGGTGACACAGATACGCAGTATTTT,CATRLGLAPGDTDTQYF
TRBV20-1,14,many,TRBJ2-4,-,TGCAGTGCTAGGTCGGAAGGGCTAAAAAACATTCAGTACTTC,CSARSEGLKNIQYF
TRBV7-6,12,many,TRBJ2-5,-,TGTGCCAGCAGCCCGTTAGGAGAGACCCAGTACTTC,CASSPLGETQYF
TRBV3-1,16,many,TRBJ1-1,-,TGTGCCAGCAGCCAAGTGGGAATAGGGGGTGACACTGAAGCTTTCTTT,CASSQVGIGGDTEAFF
TRBV7-2,16,many,TRBJ2-1,TRBD2,TGTGCCAACAGCTTAGCGGGGGGGAGCTCCTACAATGAGCAGTTCTTC,CANSLAGGSSYNEQFF
TRBV5-1,11,many,TRBJ2-1,-,TGCGCCAGCAGCTTGGCCCATGAGCAGTTCTTC,CASSLAHEQFF
TRBV20-1,12,medium-sized,TRBJ2-1,-,TGCAGTGCCCCCGGTATCTACAATGAGCAGTTCTTC,CSAPGIYNEQFF
TRBV29-1,12,many,TRBJ2-5,-,TGCAGCGTTGAATTAGCTAGCGAGACCCAGTACTTC,CSVELASETQYF
TRBV5-5,14,many,TRBJ2-2,-,TGTGCCAGCAGCTGGACCGGGAACACCGGGGAGCTGTTTTTT,CASSWTGNTGELFF
TRBV10-3,13,few,TRBJ1-1,TRBD1,TGTGCCTCAAATCGACAGGGTCGGACTGAAGCTTTCTTT,CASNRQGRTEAFF
TRBV29-1,12,-,TRBJ2-7,TRBD2,TGCAGCGTAGCGGGAGTCGCCTACGAGCAGTACTTC,CSVAGVAYEQYF
TRBV18,15,many,TRBJ2-1,-,TGTGCCAGCTCACCACCGGGGCTAAACTACAATGAGCAGTTCTTC,CASSPPGLNYNEQFF
TRBV7-7,16,many,TRBJ2-1,TRBD1,TGTGCCAGCAGCTTGGGGACAGGGGGATTGGGCAATGAGCAGTTCTTC,CASSLGTGGLGNEQFF
TRBV5-1,15,many,TRBJ1-4,-,TGCGCCAGCAGCTCGGAGGGACGGCGGGATGAAAAACTGTTTTTT,CASSSEGRRDEKLFF
TRBV15,14,many,TRBJ1-4,-,TGTGCCACCAGCCGGCCATCTGTGTCGCGGAAACTGTTTTTT,CATSRPSVSRKLFF
TRBV2,14,-,TRBJ1-6,-,TGTGCCAGCAAGGGGGGGACGGGTAATTCACCCCTCCACTTT,CASKGGTGNSPLHF
TRBV12-3/TRBV12-4,14,many,TRBJ2-2,-,TGTGCCAGCAGCCCACAGGGTTTAGGCGGGGAGCTGTTTTTT,CASSPQGLGGELFF
TRBV5-1,14,many,TRBJ1-5,TRBD1,TGCGCCAGCAGCTTGGGACAGGGGGATCAGCCCCAGCATTTT,CASSLGQGDQPQHF
TRBV10-3,15,many,TRBJ2-7,-,TGTGCCATCAGTCCAGGGGGGGCAGCCTCCTACGAGCAGTACTTC,CAISPGGAASYEQYF
TRBV29-1,16,medium-sized,TRBJ2-1,TRBD2,TGCAGCGTTGTGGATTGGGTAGCGGGAGGATGGGATGAGCAGTTCTTC,CSVVDWVAGGWDEQFF
TRBV5-6,14,many,TRBJ1-5,-,TGTGCCAGCACCCTGCGGGGGGCTGGTCAGCCCCAGCATTTT,CASTLRGAGQPQHF
TRBV29-1,13,many,TRBJ1-2,TRBD1,TGCAGCGTAGACACAGGGGCGGCCTATGGCTACACCTTC,CSVDTGAAYGYTF
TRBV4-3,14,few,TRBJ1-1,-,TGCGCCAGCAGCCAAGATCCCGAGAACACTGAAGCTTTCTTT,CASSQDPENTEAFF
TRBV20-1,13,many,TRBJ1-1,-,TGCAGTGCCGCGGGATCTATGAACACTGAAGCTTTCTTT,CSAAGSMNTEAFF
TRBV12-3/TRBV12-4,13,many,TRBJ2-1,-,TGTGCCAGCAGGGGAAGAGGGGGGTTAGGGCAGTTCTTC,CASRGRGGLGQFF
TRBV24-1,19,-,TRBJ2-1,-,TGTGCCACCAGTTGCCCCCGGGGGCATCAGGTTGCGGGGTACAATGAGCAGATCTTC,CATSCPRGHQVAGYNEQIF
TRBV20-1,14,-,TRBJ2-7,TRBD2,TGCAGTGCTAGAGAGCCGGGGGGGGATCTGGAGCAGTACTTC,CSAREPGGDLEQYF
TRBV5-1,18,many,TRBJ2-1,-,TGCGCCAGCAGCTTGGACCCCCCACAAGCTATTGCCTACAATGAGCAGTTCTTC,CASSLDPPQAIAYNEQFF
TRBV9,13,many,TRBJ1-1,-,TGTGCCAGCAGCGTTACAGCCAACACTGAAGCTTTCTTT,CASSVTANTEAFF
TRBV20-1,15,many,TRBJ1-5,-,TGCAGTGCTAGAGTTTGGGTGGGGACAAATCAGCCCCAGCATTTT,CSARVWVGTNQPQHF
TRBV15,13,many,TRBJ2-2,-,TGTGCCACCAGCAGAGGGGGGGATGGGGAGCTGTTTTTT,CATSRGGDGELFF
TRBV4-3,16,-,TRBJ2-3,TRBD2,TGCGCCAGCAGCCAAGGACTAGCGGGAGTTTCAGATACGCAGTATTTT,CASSQGLAGVSDTQYF
TRBV5-6,12,many,TRBJ2-7,-,TGTGCCAGCAGCTTGTGGACAGCCGAGCAGTACTTC,CASSLWTAEQYF
TRBV7-9,20,many,TRBJ2-5,TRBD2,TGTGCCAGCAGTAATTCCAGGACTAGCGGGATGAAGTTTGGCCAAGAGACCCAGTACTTC,CASSNSRTSGMKFGQETQYF
TRBV11-3,15,many,TRBJ2-1,TRBD2,TGTGCCAGCAGTTCTCGGTGGCTAGCGGGATACGAGCAGTTCTTC,CASSSRWLAGYEQFF
TRBV19,16,many,TRBJ2-1,-,TGTGCCAGTAGTTATTTTACTCCATCCTCCTACAATGAGCAGTTCTTC,CASSYFTPSSYNEQFF
TRBV5-1,13,many,TRBJ1-6,-,TGCGCCAGCGGGGAAAGGGTTGATTCACCCCTCCACTTT,CASGERVDSPLHF
TRBV3-1,17,many,TRBJ2-1,TRBD2,TGTGCCAGCAGCCTAGGACCCGGGTCGGGACTATACAATGAGCAGTTCTTC,CASSLGPGSGLYNEQFF
TRBV29-1,14,many,TRBJ1-3,-,TGCAGCGTGGCCGAGGGGAGCTCTGGAAACACCATATATTTT,CSVAEGSSGNTIYF
TRBV20-1,13,many,TRBJ2-5,-,TGCAGTGCTAGACAGACATTTCAAGAGACCCAGTACTTC,CSARQTFQETQYF